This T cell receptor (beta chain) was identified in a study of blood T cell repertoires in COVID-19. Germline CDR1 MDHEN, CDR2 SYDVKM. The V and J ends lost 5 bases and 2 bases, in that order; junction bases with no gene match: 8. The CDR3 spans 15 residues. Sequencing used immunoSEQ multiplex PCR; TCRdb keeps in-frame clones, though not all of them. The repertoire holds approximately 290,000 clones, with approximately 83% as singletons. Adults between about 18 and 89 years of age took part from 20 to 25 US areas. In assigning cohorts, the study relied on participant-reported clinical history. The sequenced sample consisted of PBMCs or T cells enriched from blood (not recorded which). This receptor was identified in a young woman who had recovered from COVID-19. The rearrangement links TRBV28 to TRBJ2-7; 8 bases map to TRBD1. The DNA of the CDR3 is TGTGCCAGCAGTACCCAGGGGGCGCCCACCTACGAGCAGTACTTC. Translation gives CASSTQGAPTYEQYF.